This TCR beta chain emerged from a study of naive and memory T cell subsets. This clonotype was seen ten or more times. Treatment indicated: skin biopsy from PPD injection site in Mantoux-positive individual. TCR cDNA received a 3' ligated oligonucleotide that carried a UMI. The SP2 primer and nested alpha and beta constant region primers amplified ligated cDNA in four rounds. MiXCR, run by TCRdb on the UMI-ligation and nested PCR reads, gives a single entry per CDR3 protein. The top ten hold approximately 6% of the sample, which has under 25,000 distinct CDR3 sequences, 6% seen once. This receptor was taken from an adult in good health. This sample comprised skin, obtained from a tuberculin skin test site.

The CDR3, as DNA: TGTGCCAGCACCGGGGTGGGGGAAAAACTGTTTTTT. Translation: CASTGVGEKLFF. V is TRBV6-6 and J is TRBJ1-4; no clear D gene. Germline CDR1 and CDR2: MNHNY and SVGAGI (reference sequence). Trimming took 7 bases from V and 8 from J, leaving 11 bases between them. This CDR3 has 12 amino acids.